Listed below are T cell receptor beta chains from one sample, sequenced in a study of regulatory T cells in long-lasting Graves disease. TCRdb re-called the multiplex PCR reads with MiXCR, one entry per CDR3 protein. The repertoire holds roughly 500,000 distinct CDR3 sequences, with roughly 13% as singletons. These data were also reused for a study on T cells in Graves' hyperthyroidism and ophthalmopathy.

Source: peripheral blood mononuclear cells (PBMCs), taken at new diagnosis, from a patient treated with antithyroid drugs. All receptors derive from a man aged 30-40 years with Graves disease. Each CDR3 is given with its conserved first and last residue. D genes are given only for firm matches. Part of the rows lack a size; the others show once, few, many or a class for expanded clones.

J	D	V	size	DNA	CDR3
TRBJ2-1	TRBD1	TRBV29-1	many	TGCAGCGTTGAAAGGGGACAGATCAATGAGCAGTTCTTC	CSVERGQINEQFF
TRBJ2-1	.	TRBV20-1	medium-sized	TGCAGTGCGGACGGGACGGATGAATACAATGAGCAGTTCTTC	CSADGTDEYNEQFF
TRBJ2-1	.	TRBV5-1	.	TGCGCCAGCAGCGCGGATATTGAGCAGTTCTTC	CASSADIEQFF
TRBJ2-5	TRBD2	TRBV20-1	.	TGCAGTGCCCAACGGACTAGCGGGAGCGGGGAGACCCAGTACTTC	CSAQRTSGSGETQYF
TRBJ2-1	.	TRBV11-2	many	TGTGCCAGCACCCCCAGCAGGGAAATGCATGAGCAGTTCTTC	CASTPSREMHEQFF
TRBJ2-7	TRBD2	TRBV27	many	TGTGCCACCTGGACTAGCGGGACTCCTGCTTACGAGCAGTACTTC	CATWTSGTPAYEQYF
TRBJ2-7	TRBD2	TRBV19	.	TGTGCCAGTAGTAGGGGACTAGCGGACGAGCAGTACTTC	CASSRGLADEQYF
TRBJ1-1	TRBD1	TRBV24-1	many	TGTGCCACCAGTGATAACAGGGGTCTGGGGACTGAAGCTTTCTTT	CATSDNRGLGTEAFF
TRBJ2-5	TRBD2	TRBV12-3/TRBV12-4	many	TGTGCCAGCAGCCCCGACACTAGCGGGTTTCAGACCCAGTACTTC	CASSPDTSGFQTQYF
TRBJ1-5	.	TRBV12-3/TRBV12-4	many	TGTGCCAGCGGAGACACCCCAGGGAATCAGCCCCAGCATTTT	CASGDTPGNQPQHF
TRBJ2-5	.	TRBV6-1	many	TGTGCCAGCAGTGGGAGGGGGGAGACCCAGTACTTC	CASSGRGETQYF
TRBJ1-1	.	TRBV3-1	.	TGTGCCAGCAGCCAAGCCGGGTTTGGGGCTGAAGCTTTCTTT	CASSQAGFGAEAFF
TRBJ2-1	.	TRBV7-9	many	TGTGCCAGCAGCCTAGGGACAATTGGATTCTTC	CASSLGTIGFF
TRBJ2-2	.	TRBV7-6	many	TGTGCCAGCAGCTTAGGATCATCGAACACCGGGGAGCTGTTTTTT	CASSLGSSNTGELFF
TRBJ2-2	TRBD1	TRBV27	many	TGTGCCAGCAGGAAAGGGACAGCGAACACCGGGGAGCTGTTTTTT	CASRKGTANTGELFF
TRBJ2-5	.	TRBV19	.	TGTGCCAGTAGTATAGGCCCCGGGAAACAAGAGACCCAGTACTTC	CASSIGPGKQETQYF
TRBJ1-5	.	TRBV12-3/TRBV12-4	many	TGTGCCAGCAGCCTACAGGGTTGGAATCAGCCCCAGCATTTT	CASSLQGWNQPQHF
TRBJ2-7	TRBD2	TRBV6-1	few	TGTGCCAGCAGTGAATGGGTAGCGGGAGTTCCCCACGAGCAGTACTTC	CASSEWVAGVPHEQYF
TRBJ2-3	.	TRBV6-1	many	TGTGCCAGCCACTCAGGGTGGAGCACAGATACGCAGTATTTT	CASHSGWSTDTQYF
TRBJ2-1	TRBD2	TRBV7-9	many	TGTGCCAGCAGCTTAAGGACTAGCGGGGGCTACAATGAGCAGTTCTTC	CASSLRTSGGYNEQFF
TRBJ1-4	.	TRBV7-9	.	TGTGCCATCAAAACAGGACTCGGCGCGAATGAAAAACTGTTTTTT	CAIKTGLGANEKLFF
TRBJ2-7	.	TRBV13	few	TGTGCCAGCAGCTTAAGGGGGAACCACGAGCAGTACTTC	CASSLRGNHEQYF
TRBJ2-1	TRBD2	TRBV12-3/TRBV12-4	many	TGTGCCAGCGCAAAGGGGTGGATCGGGACTAGCGGGAGTAGGAATGAGCAGTTCTTC	CASAKGWIGTSGSRNEQFF
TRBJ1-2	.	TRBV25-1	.	TGTGCCAGCAGGGAGGAGTTAAGGGGTGGCTACACCTTC	CASREELRGGYTF
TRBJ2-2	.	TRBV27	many	TGTGCCAGCACCCTGGCGGGGATGCGGACCGGGGAGCTGTTTTTT	CASTLAGMRTGELFF
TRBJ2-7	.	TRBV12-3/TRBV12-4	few	TGTGCCAGCAGTTTCGACAGGAGGGACGAGCAGTACTTC	CASSFDRRDEQYF
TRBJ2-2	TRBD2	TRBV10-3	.	TGTGCCATCGGTGCGGGGGCGAACACCGGGGAGCTGTTTTTT	CAIGAGANTGELFF
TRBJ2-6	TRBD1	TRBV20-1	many	TGCAGTGCCACGCTACAGGGGGCTGGGGCCAACGTCCTGACTTTC	CSATLQGAGANVLTF
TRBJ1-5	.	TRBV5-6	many	TGTGCCAGCAGCTTATGGGCCGGGCAGAACGGTCGGCAGCCCCAGCATTTT	CASSLWAGQNGRQPQHF
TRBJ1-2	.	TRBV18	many	TGTGCCAGCTCACCACCGGGACTGACACCTTCGGGGGACTACACCTTC	CASSPPGLTPSGDYTF
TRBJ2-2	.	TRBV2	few	TGTGCCAGCATGGCAGGGGGTGGGGGGTCCGGGGAGCTGTTTTTT	CASMAGGGGSGELFF
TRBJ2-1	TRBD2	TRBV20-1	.	TGCAGTGCTAGAGATCTGACTAGCGGGGGTCCCAATGAGCAGTTCTTC	CSARDLTSGGPNEQFF
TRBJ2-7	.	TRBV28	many	TGTGCCAGCAGTTTAACACTCTACGAGCAGTACTTC	CASSLTLYEQYF
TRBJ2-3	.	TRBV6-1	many	TGTGCCAGCAGGACAGGGAGTCTGCGGGATAGCACAGATACGCAGTATTTT	CASRTGSLRDSTDTQYF
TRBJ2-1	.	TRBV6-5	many	TGTGCCAGCAGTTACAGCAGGGTAAATGAGCAGTTCTTC	CASSYSRVNEQFF
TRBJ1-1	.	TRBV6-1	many	TGTGCCAGCAGCCCCCACAGGGCTCCGAACACTGAAGCTTTCTTT	CASSPHRAPNTEAFF
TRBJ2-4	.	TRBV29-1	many	TGCAGCGTTGTCCGGGGAGGCATTCAGTACTTC	CSVVRGGIQYF
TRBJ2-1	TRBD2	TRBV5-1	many	TGCGCCAGCAGCCCCCAAGCGGGAGGGCCTAGGAATGAGCAGTTCTTC	CASSPQAGGPRNEQFF
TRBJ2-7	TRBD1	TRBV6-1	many	TGTGCCAGCAGTGGGGGACAGGAATGGATCTCCTACGAGCAGTACTTC	CASSGGQEWISYEQYF
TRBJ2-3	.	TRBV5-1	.	TGCGCCAGCACTGTAGCGGACAGAACAGATACGCAGTATTTT	CASTVADRTDTQYF
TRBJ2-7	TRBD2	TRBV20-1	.	TGCAGTGCGACCGTAGCGGGAGTCTACGAGCAGTACTTC	CSATVAGVYEQYF
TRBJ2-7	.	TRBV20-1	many	TGCAGTGCCACCCAAGAAGGAATTGGGTACGAGCAGTACTTC	CSATQEGIGYEQYF
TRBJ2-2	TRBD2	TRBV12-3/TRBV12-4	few	TGTGCCAGCAGCCCTAGCGGACCTCCCCCCACCGGGGAGCTGTTTTTT	CASSPSGPPPTGELFF
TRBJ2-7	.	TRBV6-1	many	TGTGCCAGCAGTATCGACCCACTGCCTTACGAGCAGTACTTC	CASSIDPLPYEQYF
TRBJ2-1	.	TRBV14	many	TGTGCCAGCCGATGTCCGGTCCATCGGCATGAGCAGTTCTTC	CASRCPVHRHEQFF
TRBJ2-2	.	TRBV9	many	TGTGCCAGCAGCGTCACAACCACGAAGAACACCGGGGAGCTGTTTTTT	CASSVTTTKNTGELFF
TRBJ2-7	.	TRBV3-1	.	TGTGCCAGCAGCCAAGGGACAGCGGCAACATTCGCCGGGTACGAGCAGTACTTC	CASSQGTAATFAGYEQYF
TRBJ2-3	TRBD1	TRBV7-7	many	TGTGCCAGCAGCTTAAAGGGGGCCCCAGATACGCAGTATTTT	CASSLKGAPDTQYF
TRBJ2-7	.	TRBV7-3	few	TGTGCCAGCAGCTCCAGCGGCTCCGGGGACGAGCAGTACTTC	CASSSSGSGDEQYF
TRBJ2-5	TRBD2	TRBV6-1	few	TGTGCCAGCAGTGAGGGACTAGTGGCGGAGACCCAGTACTTC	CASSEGLVAETQYF
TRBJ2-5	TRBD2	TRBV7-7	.	TGTGCTAGCAGCCGCCCGGGGGGCCAAGAGACCCAGTACTTC	CASSRPGGQETQYF
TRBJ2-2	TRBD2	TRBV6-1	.	TGTGCCAGCGGACCTCTAGCGGAGCCAGAAGGGGAGCTGTTTTTT	CASGPLAEPEGELFF
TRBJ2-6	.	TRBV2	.	TGTGCCGCTACAGGGACTGGGGCCAACGTCCTGACTTTC	CAATGTGANVLTF
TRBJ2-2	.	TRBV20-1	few	TGCAGTGCTAGAGGGTTTTACAGTCAGGTCTCTTTGTTTCCCGGGGAGCTGTTTTTT	CSARGFYSQVSLFPGELFF
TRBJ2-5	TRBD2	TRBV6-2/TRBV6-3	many	TGTGCCAGCAGTACCGTGGGACTACCGACCCAGTACTTC	CASSTVGLPTQYF
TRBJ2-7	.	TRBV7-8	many	TGTGCCTCCAAATCGAGGCGGTCTACCTACGAGCAGTACTTC	CASKSRRSTYEQYF